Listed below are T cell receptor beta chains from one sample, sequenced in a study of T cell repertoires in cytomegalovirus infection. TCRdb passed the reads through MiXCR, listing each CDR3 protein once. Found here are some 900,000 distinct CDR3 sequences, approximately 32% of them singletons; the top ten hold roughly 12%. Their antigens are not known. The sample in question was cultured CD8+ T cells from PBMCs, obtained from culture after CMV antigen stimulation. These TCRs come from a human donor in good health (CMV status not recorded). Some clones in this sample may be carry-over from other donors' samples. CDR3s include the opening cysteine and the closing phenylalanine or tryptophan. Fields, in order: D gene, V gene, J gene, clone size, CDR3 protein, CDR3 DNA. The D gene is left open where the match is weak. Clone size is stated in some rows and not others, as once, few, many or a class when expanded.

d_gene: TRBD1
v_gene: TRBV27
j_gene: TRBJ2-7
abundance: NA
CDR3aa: CASSRQGAYEQYF
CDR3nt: TGTGCCAGCAGCAGACAGGGGGCTTACGAGCAGTACTTC

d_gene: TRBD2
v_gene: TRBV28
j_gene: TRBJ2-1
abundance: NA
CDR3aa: CASSFAGVEQFF
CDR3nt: TGTGCCAGCAGTTTTGCGGGGGTAGAGCAGTTCTTC

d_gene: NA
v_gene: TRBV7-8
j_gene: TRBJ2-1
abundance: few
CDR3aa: CASSLTLPGEQFF
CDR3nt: TGTGCCAGCAGCTTAACCCTCCCCGGGGAGCAGTTCTTC

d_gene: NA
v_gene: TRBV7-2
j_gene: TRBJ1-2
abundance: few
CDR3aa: CASSLDPVAANYGYTF
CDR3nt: TGTGCCAGCAGCCTAGACCCAGTGGCGGCTAACTATGGCTACACCTTC

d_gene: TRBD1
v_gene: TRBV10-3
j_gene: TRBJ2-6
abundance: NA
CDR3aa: CAISGTGARSLGANVLTF
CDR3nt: TGTGCCATCAGTGGGACAGGGGCCCGCTCTCTGGGAGCCAACGTCCTGACTTTC

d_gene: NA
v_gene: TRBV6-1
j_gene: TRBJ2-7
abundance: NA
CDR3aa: CASSEPVGGSYEQYF
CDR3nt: TGTGCCAGCAGTGAACCCGTAGGGGGCTCCTACGAGCAGTACTTC

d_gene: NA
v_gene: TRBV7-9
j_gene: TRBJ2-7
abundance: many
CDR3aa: CASSQGSSYEQYF
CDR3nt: TGTGCCAGCAGTCAGGGAAGCTCCTACGAGCAGTACTTC

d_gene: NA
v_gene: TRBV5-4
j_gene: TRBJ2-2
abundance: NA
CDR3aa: CASSLTGGHAGELFF
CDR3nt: TGTGCCAGCAGCTTAACGGGGGGCCATGCCGGGGAGCTGTTTTTT

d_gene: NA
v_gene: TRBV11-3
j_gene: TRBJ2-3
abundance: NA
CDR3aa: CASSLAGGRGWTDTQYF
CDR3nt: TGTGCCAGCAGCTTAGCGGGGGGCAGGGGTTGGACAGATACGCAGTATTTT

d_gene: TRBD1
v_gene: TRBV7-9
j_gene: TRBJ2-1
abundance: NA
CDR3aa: CASSSGGQGRLF
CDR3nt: TGTGCCAGCAGCTCAGGCGGACAGGGGCGGCTCTTC

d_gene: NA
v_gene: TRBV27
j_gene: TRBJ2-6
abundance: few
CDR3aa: CASSPQGANVLTF
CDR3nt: TGTGCCAGCAGTCCCCAGGGGGCCAACGTCCTGACTTTC

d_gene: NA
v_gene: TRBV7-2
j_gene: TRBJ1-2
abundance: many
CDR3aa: CASSLYSANYGYTF
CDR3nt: TGTGCCAGCAGCCTTTATTCCGCTAACTATGGCTACACCTTC

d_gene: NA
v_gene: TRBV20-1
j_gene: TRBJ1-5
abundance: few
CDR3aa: CSAREAGGNQPQHF
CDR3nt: TGCAGTGCTAGAGAGGCAGGGGGCAATCAGCCCCAGCATTTT

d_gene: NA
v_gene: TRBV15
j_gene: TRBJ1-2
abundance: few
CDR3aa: CATSRGTSLNYGYTF
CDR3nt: TGTGCCACCAGCCGGGGGACCAGTCTTAACTATGGCTACACCTTC

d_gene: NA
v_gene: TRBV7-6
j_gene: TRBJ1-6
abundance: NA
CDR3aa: CASSLAPGELNSPLHF
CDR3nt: TGTGCCAGCAGCTTAGCGCCGGGGGAGCTGAATTCACCCCTCCACTTT

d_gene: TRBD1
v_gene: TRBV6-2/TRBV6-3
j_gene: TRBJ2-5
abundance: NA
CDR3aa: CASSYAGQGETQYF
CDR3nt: TGTGCCAGCAGTTACGCGGGACAGGGGGAGACCCAGTACTTC

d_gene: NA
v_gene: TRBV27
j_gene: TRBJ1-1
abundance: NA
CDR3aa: CASSRVRSTEAFF
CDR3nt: TGTGCCAGCAGCAGGGTTAGGAGCACTGAAGCTTTCTTT

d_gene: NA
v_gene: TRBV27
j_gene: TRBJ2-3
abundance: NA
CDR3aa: CASSLYRVRTDTQYF
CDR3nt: TGTGCCAGCAGTTTATACAGGGTACGGACAGATACGCAGTATTTT

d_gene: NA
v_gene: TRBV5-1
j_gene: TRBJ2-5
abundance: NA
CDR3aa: CASSLVGGSGETQYF
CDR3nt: TGCGCCAGCAGCTTGGTCGGGGGCTCGGGGGAGACCCAGTACTTC

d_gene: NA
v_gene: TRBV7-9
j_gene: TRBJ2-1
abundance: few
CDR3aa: CASSSRVFEQFF
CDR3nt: TGTGCCAGCAGTTCCAGGGTATTCGAGCAGTTCTTC

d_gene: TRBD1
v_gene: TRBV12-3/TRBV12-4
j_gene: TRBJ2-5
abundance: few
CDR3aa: CASSTEDREETQYF
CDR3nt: TGTGCCAGCAGTACGGAGGACAGGGAAGAGACCCAGTACTTC

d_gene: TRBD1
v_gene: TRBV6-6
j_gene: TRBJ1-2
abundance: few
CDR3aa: CASSYSTGDAYGYTF
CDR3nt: TGTGCCAGCAGTTACTCGACAGGGGACGCCTATGGCTACACCTTC

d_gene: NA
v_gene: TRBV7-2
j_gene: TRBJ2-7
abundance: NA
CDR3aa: CASSSPGEREQYF
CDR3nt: TGTGCCAGCAGCTCTCCGGGGGAGAGGGAGCAGTACTTC

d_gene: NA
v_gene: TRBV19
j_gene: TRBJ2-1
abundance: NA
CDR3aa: CASSIGGARRNEQFF
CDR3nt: TGTGCCAGTAGTATAGGTGGGGCCAGGAGGAATGAGCAGTTCTTC

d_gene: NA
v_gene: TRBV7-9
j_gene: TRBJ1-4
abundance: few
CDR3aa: CASSHPVDDEKLFF
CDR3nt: TGTGCCAGCAGCCATCCGGTGGACGATGAAAAACTGTTTTTT

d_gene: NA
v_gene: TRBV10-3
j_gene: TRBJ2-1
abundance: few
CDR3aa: CAISEFPYRHEQFF
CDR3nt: TGTGCCATCAGTGAGTTCCCCTACCGTCATGAGCAGTTCTTC

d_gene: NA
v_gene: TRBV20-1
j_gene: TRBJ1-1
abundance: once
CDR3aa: CSAEEIGQFPSTEAFF
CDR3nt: TGCAGTGCTGAGGAAATCGGACAGTTCCCTTCCACTGAAGCTTTCTTT

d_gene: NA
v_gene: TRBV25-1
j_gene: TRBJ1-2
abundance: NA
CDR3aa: CASSGRSYYGYTF
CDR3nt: TGTGCCAGCAGTGGACGAAGCTACTATGGCTACACCTTC

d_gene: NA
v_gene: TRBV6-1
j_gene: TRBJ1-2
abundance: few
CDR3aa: CASWGSGYTF
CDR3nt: TGTGCCAGCTGGGGCTCTGGCTACACCTTC

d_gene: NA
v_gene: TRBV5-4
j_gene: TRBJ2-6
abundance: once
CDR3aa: CANSSSGANVLTF
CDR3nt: TGTGCCAACAGCTCGTCTGGGGCCAACGTCCTGACTTTC

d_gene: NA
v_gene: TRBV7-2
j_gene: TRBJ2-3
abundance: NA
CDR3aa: CVSARLGATDTQYF
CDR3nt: TGTGTCAGCGCCCGACTGGGGGCCACAGATACGCAGTATTTT

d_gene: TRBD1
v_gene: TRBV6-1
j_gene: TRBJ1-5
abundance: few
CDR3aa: CASSELTGAGQPQHF
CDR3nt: TGTGCCAGCAGTGAACTGACAGGGGCGGGACAGCCCCAGCATTTT

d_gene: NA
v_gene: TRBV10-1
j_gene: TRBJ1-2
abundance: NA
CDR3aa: CASRYGYTF
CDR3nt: TGCGCCAGCAGATATGGCTACACCTTC

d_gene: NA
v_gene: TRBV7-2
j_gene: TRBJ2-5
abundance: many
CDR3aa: CASSLFRVETQYF
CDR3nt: TGTGCCAGCAGCTTATTTAGAGTGGAGACCCAGTACTTC

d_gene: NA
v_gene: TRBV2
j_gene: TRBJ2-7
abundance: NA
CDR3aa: CATQAYEQYF
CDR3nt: TGTGCCACCCAGGCATACGAGCAGTACTTC

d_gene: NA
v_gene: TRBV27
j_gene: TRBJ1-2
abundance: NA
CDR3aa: CASSPGLRGRNGYTF
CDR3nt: TGTGCCAGCAGTCCGGGTTTACGGGGGAGAAATGGCTACACCTTC

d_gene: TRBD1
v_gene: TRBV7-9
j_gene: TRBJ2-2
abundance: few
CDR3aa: CASSLITYLNRGNTGELFF
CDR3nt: TGTGCCAGCAGCTTGATTACCTATCTGAACAGGGGAAACACCGGGGAGCTGTTTTTT

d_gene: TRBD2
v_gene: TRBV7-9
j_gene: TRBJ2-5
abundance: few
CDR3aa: CASRDSSGEQETQYF
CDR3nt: TGTGCCAGCAGAGATTCTAGCGGGGAACAAGAGACCCAGTACTTC

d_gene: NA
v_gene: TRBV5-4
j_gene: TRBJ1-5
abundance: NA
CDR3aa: CASSLWRSDQPQHF
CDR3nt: TGTGCCAGCAGCTTGTGGCGGAGCGATCAGCCCCAGCATTTT

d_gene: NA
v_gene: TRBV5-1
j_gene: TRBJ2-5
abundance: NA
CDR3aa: CASSLEPWTYQETQYF
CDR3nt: TGCGCCAGCAGCTTGGAACCCTGGACATACCAAGAGACCCAGTACTTC

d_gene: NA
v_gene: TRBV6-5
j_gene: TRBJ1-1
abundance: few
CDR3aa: CASSYFLPGHHMNTEAFF
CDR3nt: TGTGCCAGCAGTTATTTCCTCCCGGGACACCACATGAACACTGAAGCTTTCTTT

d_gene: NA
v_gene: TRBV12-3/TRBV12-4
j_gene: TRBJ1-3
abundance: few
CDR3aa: CASSSRVTGNTIYF
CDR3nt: TGTGCCAGCAGTTCCAGGGTCACGGGAAACACCATATATTTT

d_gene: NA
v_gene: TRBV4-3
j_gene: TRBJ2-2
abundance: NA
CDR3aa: CASSHPTPGPGELFF
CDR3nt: TGCGCCAGCAGCCACCCTACCCCGGGTCCCGGGGAGCTGTTTTTT

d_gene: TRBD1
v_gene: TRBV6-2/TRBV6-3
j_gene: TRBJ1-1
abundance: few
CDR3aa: CASSYPGQKNTEAFF
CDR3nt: TGTGCCAGCAGTTACCCGGGACAGAAAAACACTGAAGCTTTCTTT

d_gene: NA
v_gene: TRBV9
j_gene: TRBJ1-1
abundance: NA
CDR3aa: CASSDRREDMNTEAFF
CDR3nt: TGTGCCAGCAGCGACAGGAGGGAGGACATGAACACTGAAGCTTTCTTT

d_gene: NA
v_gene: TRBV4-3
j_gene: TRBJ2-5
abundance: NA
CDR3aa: CASSQDSGGTETQYF
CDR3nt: TGCGCCAGCAGCCAAGATTCAGGGGGGACAGAGACCCAGTACTTC

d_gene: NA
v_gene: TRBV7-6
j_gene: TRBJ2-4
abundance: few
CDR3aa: CASSPGLPSEHIQYF
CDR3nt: TGTGCCAGCAGCCCAGGGCTACCCTCTGAACACATTCAGTACTTC

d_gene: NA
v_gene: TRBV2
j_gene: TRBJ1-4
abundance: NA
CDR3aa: CASLGRAKLFF
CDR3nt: TGTGCCAGCTTGGGCAGGGCGAAACTGTTTTTT

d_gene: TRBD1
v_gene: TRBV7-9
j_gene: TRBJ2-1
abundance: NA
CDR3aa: CASSASGTGGEQFF
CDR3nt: TGTGCCAGCAGCGCTTCCGGGACAGGGGGTGAGCAGTTCTTC

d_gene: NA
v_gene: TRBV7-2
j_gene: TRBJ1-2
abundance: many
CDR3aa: CASSRSGAIYGYTF
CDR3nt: TGTGCCAGCAGCAGGTCAGGGGCGATCTATGGCTACACCTTC

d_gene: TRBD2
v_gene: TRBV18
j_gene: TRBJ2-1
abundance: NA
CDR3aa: CASSPGAGGRGYNEQFF
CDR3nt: TGTGCCAGCTCACCGGGAGCGGGGGGCCGCGGTTACAATGAGCAGTTCTTC

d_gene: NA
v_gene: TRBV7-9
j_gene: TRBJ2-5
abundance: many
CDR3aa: CASSLDRSETQYF
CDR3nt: TGTGCCAGCAGCCTGGACAGATCGGAGACCCAGTACTTC

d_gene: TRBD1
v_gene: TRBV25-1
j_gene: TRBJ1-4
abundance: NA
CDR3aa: CASSDRDRGQEKLFF
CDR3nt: TGTGCCAGCAGTGACCGGGACAGGGGTCAAGAAAAACTGTTTTTT